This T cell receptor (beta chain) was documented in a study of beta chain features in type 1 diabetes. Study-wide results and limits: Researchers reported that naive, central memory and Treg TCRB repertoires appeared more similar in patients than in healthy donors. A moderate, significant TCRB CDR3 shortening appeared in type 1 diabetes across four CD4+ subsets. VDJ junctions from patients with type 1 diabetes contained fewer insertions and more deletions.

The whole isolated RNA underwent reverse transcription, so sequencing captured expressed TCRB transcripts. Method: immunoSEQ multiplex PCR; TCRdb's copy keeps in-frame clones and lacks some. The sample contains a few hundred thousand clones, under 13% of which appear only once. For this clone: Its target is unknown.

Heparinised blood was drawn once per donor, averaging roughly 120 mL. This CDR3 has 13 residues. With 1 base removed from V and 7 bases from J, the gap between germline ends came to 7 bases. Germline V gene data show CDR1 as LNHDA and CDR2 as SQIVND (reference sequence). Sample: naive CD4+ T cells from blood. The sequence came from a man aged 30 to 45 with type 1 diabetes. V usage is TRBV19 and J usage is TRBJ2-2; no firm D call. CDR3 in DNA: TGTGCCAGTAGTATAGGGGCTGGCGGGGAGCTGTTTTTT. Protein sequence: CASSIGAGGELFF.